These 19 T cell receptor beta chains originate from one sample sequenced in a study of CXCR3-negative and CXCR3-positive naive CD8 T cells. Researchers prepared the TRB cDNA libraries using 5' RACE with UMI labels. TCRdb reprocessed the 5' RACE reads and reports one entry per CDR3 protein, with no DNA. This sample's table has some 130,000 distinct CDR3 sequences. The sequenced material came from naive CXCR3- CD8+ T cells from blood. Documented subset: CD45RO-CCR7+CD27+CD95- naive CD8+ T cells lacking CXCR3 (TNR3-). These receptors originate from a human donor in good health. Some clones in this sample may be carry-over from other donors' samples.

This chain joins TRBV6-5 and TRBJ2-1; TCRdb's D call of TRBD1 is untestable without DNA. CDR1 is MNHEY, CDR2 SVGAGI, per germline. This CDR3 is built from 14 residues. CDR3 protein: CASSYSGRGHEQFF.

V is TRBV20-1 and J is TRBJ2-7; there is no DNA to check the TCRdb D call of TRBD2. The CDR3 runs to 14 residues. CDR1 and CDR2 (germline): DFQATT, SNEGSKA (reference sequence). CDR3 loop: CSARGLDRSYEQYF.

The chain couples TRBV4-2 to TRBJ2-3; the D call from TCRdb, TRBD1, cannot be confirmed without DNA. This CDR3 has 17 amino acids. Germline values: CDR1 LGHNA, CDR2 YNFKEQ. The CDR3 reads CASSQDLGGGRTDTQYF.

The chain uses TRBV7-9 and TRBJ1-1. Germline V gene data show CDR1 as SEHNR and CDR2 as FQNEAQ (reference sequence). The CDR3 is made up of 13 amino acids. The CDR3 here is CASSLAGIPEAFF.

V gene TRBV28 combines with J gene TRBJ2-7; the TCRdb call, TRBD1, lacks DNA for checking. Germline CDR1 MDHEN, CDR2 SYDVKM. The CDR3 has 13 residues. The CDR3 is CASIPGSSFEQYF. The whole variable domain, remainder taken from reference TRBV28 and TRBJ2-7, is DVKVTQSSRYLVKRTGEKVFLECVQDMDHENMFWYRQDPGLGLRLIYFSYDVKMKEKGDIPEGYSVSREKKERFSLILESASTNQTSMYLCASIPGSSFEQYFGPGTRLTVT.

The chain is built from TRBV5-1 and TRBJ2-7; as DNA is missing, the TRBD1 call by TCRdb cannot be tested. This CDR3 region has 14 residues. The V gene's germline CDR1 is SGHRS and CDR2 YFSETQ. This CDR3 is CASSKGTGPYEQYF.

This chain links TRBV28 with TRBJ2-5. Per the germline V gene, CDR1 is MDHEN and CDR2 is SYDVKM. The CDR3 is made up of 13 amino acids. CDR3 sequence: CASSLRVQATQYF.

The J gene is TRBJ2-7, the V gene TRBV29-1; TCRdb reports TRBD1, a call that lacks DNA to check it against. The CDR3 is made up of 13 amino acids. In germline, CDR1 is SQVTM, CDR2 ANQGSEA. The CDR3 is CSANPDGSVEQYF.

This chain links TRBV7-6 with TRBJ2-7; TCRdb's D call of TRBD1 is untestable without DNA. CDR1 and CDR2 from the germline V gene are SGHVS and FNYEAQ. The CDR3 covers 15 residues. The CDR3 sequence: CASSFGGLSSYEQYF.

The V call is TRBV29-1, the J call TRBJ1-2; TCRdb lists TRBD1, though no DNA is available to test this call. Germline V gene sequence: CDR1 SQVTM, CDR2 ANQGSEA. The CDR3 consists of 12 residues. CDR3 sequence reads: CSVGPRQNGYTF.

The chain combines TRBV14 with TRBJ2-3; with no DNA, the TCRdb D assignment of TRBD1 cannot be verified. CDR3 length: 19 residues. Germline V gene sequence: CDR1 SGHDN, CDR2 FVKESK. The CDR3 spells CASSQVWTDKEPGTDTQYF.

The chain carries TRBV4-1 and TRBJ2-7; no DNA is available, so the TRBD1 call from TCRdb remains unchecked. There are 15 residues in the CDR3. Germline values: CDR1 MGHRA, CDR2 YSYEKL. CDR3 residues: CASSQGAGLSYEQYF.

This chain connects TRBV20-1 to TRBJ2-1; the TRBD2 assignment by TCRdb is unverifiable without DNA. The V gene's germline CDR1 is DFQATT and CDR2 SNEGSKA (reference sequence). This CDR3 comprises 15 residues. The CDR3 reads CSARDRSGVLGEQFF.

The chain joins TRBV7-9 to TRBJ2-7; TCRdb's assignment of TRBD1 cannot be checked, as there is no DNA. Per germline, CDR1 SEHNR and CDR2 FQNEAQ (reference sequence). The CDR3 spans 14 residues. CDR3: CASSPPDFSYEQYF.

V usage is TRBV7-6 and J usage is TRBJ2-1; the TCRdb call, TRBD2, lacks DNA for checking. The CDR3 runs 20 residues. Germline loops: CDR1 SGHVS, CDR2 FNYEAQ. The chain's CDR3 is CASSLVGPTALAGSNNEQFF. The full variable domain, in which reference TRBV7-6 and TRBJ2-1 provide the parts outside the CDR3, is GAGVSQSPRYKVTKRGQDVALRCDPISGHVSLYWYRQALGQGPEFLTYFNYEAQQDKSGLPNDRFSAERPEGSISTLTIQRTEQRDSAMYRCASSLVGPTALAGSNNEQFFGPGTRLTVL.

The chain has TRBV29-1 and TRBJ2-3; TCRdb's D gene call, TRBD1, goes unchecked for lack of DNA. In germline, CDR1 is SQVTM, CDR2 ANQGSEA. The CDR3 is made up of 13 amino acids. The CDR3 loop is CSVWTGRTDTQYF.

The rearrangement links TRBV4-2 to TRBJ2-1; TCRdb outputs TRBD1, but without DNA this stays unchecked. The CDR3 extends over 14 amino acids. Germline V gene data show CDR1 as LGHNA and CDR2 as YNFKEQ. CDR3 region: CASSQEKGDNEQFF.

The chain's CDR3 is CASNSVGAGTGELFF. The V call is TRBV7-6, the J call TRBJ2-2; TCRdb selects TRBD1, and the lack of DNA leaves this call unchecked. Germline-derived CDR1 and CDR2 are SGHVS and FNYEAQ. The CDR3 has 15 residues.

The rearrangement links TRBV28 to TRBJ2-5; the D call from TCRdb, TRBD2, cannot be confirmed without DNA. This CDR3 comprises 15 residues. The germline V gene encodes CDR1 MDHEN and CDR2 SYDVKM. This CDR3 is CASRDGTSEQETQYF.